What follows are 24 T cell receptor beta chains derived from one specimen sequenced in a study of regulatory T cells in long-lasting Graves disease. Regarding time point: newly diagnosed GD, antithyroid drugs for less than 3 months. PBMCs provided the RNA from which the TCR library was made. The TCR beta library used iRepertoire HTBI primers with Arm-PCR amplification of CDR3. TCRdb processed the multiplex PCR reads anew with MiXCR; each CDR3 protein has one entry. The profile shows fewer than 500,000 distinct CDR3 sequences, 16% of them singletons. This sample was shared with a second study, whose subject was T cells in Graves' hyperthyroidism and ophthalmopathy.

Material: peripheral blood mononuclear cells (PBMCs), obtained at new diagnosis, from a patient treated with antithyroid drugs. The receptors were gathered from a man between 40 and 49 years old with Graves disease.

This clonotype was detected ten times or more. V is TRBV6-2 or TRBV6-3 and J is TRBJ2-3; 15 nucleotides line up with TRBD2. Germline loops: CDR1 MNHEY, CDR2 SVGEGT. The V gene end was trimmed by 6 bases and the J gene end by 6 bases; junction bases not matched to a gene: 10. CDR3 size: 17 residues. For the CDR3, the DNA is TGTGCCAGCAGACCGGGACTAGCGGGAGGCCCCATGGATACGCAGTATTTT. Encoded protein: CASRPGLAGGPMDTQYF.

This clonotype was recorded at least ten times. This rearrangement joins TRBV20-1 to TRBJ2-1; no definite D call. V was cut by 8 bases and J by 3 bases, with 14 bases left in between. Germline CDR1 and CDR2: DFQATT and SNEGSKA (reference sequence). The CDR3 has 13 residues. The CDR3 region is CSPPVPLYNEQFF. The CDR3 nucleotides are TGCAGTCCCCCAGTCCCCCTCTACAATGAGCAGTTCTTC.

This chain uses TRBV5-1 with TRBJ2-2, with unresolved D. Trimming pared 7 bases from V and 0 bases from J, leaving 10 bases between. The CDR3 totals 14 residues. CDR1 and CDR2 (germline): SGHRS, YFSETQ. The CDR3 nucleotides read TGCGCCAGCGGTCTTTCAGCGAACACCGGGGAGCTGTTTTTT. Translated: CASGLSANTGELFF.

At least ten counts were recorded for this clonotype. The chain carries TRBV11-2 and TRBJ2-7; no reliable D call. Trimming stripped 5 bases from V and 1 base from J, with 15 bases between. Per the germline V gene, CDR1 is SGHAT and CDR2 is FQNNGV. CDR3 length: 15 residues. This CDR3 reads CASSIRAPLSYEQYF. The DNA for the CDR3 is TGTGCCAGCAGCATCCGGGCCCCCTTGTCCTACGAGCAGTACTTC.

Many counts were recorded for this clonotype. The chain combines TRBV24-1 with TRBJ2-5; perhaps TRBD2 as D (5 bases). CDR1 and CDR2 from the germline V gene are KGHDR and SFDVKD. Trimming stripped 1 base from V and 1 base from J, with 9 bases between. The CDR3 spans 15 residues. CDR3 DNA sequence: TGTGCCACCAGTGATTTCAGCGGAGCCCAAGAGACCCAGTACTTC. Amino acids: CATSDFSGAQETQYF.

This clonotype was counted ten times or more. The chain employs TRBV20-1 and TRBJ2-5; maybe TRBD2 (6 bases). The CDR3 extends over 13 amino acids. V lost 5 bases to trimming and J lost 4 bases, with 14 bases between them. The germline CDR1 and CDR2 sequences are DFQATT and SNEGSKA (reference sequence). The CDR3 DNA sequence: TGCAGTGCTCTCGCTAGCGAGTCAGAGACCCAGTACTTC. Its translation: CSALASESETQYF.

This rearrangement joins TRBV4-1 to TRBJ2-7; TRBD1 is a possible D gene (6 bases). The CDR3 has 18 residues. V shed 4 bases and J shed 6 bases, with 28 bases lying between them. The V gene's germline CDR1 is MGHRA and CDR2 YSYEKL. CDR3 bases: TGCGCCAGCAGCCGAAGTCTCGGCCTAGGGGGTCCTAGGTGCGAGCAGTACTTC. Protein: CASSRSLGLGGPRCEQYF.

This clonotype was seen many times. J is TRBJ2-2 and V is TRBV2; D gene uncertain. This CDR3 region has 12 residues. From germline, CDR1 is SNHLY and CDR2 FYNNEI. V was clipped by 0 bases and J by 7 bases, with 3 bases between them. This CDR3 is CASSEAYGELFF. CDR3 nucleotides: TGTGCCAGCAGTGAAGCATACGGGGAGCTGTTTTTT. Based on the CDR3 plus reference TRBV2 and TRBJ2-2, the full variable domain is EPEVTQTPSHQVTQMGQEVILRCVPISNHLYFYWYRQILGQKVEFLVSFYNNEISEKSEIFDDQFSVERPDGSNFTLKIRSTKLEDSAMYFCASSEAYGELFFGEGSRLTVL.

The rearrangement uses TRBV9 and TRBJ2-1; D gene uncertain. Trimming stripped 0 bases from V and 6 bases from J, with 10 bases between. In germline, CDR1 is SGDLS, CDR2 YYNGEE. The CDR3 consists of 14 residues. As DNA, the CDR3 is TGTGCCAGCAGCGTAGTCGGAGCTCCCAATGAGCAGTTCTTC. Protein sequence: CASSVVGAPNEQFF.

This chain joins TRBV27 and TRBJ2-7, with a tentative D call TRBD2 (5 bases). The CDR3 consists of 14 residues. The V end lost 6 bases, the J end lost 2 bases, and 14 bases lay between the germline ends. Germline values: CDR1 MNHEY, CDR2 SMNVEV (reference sequence). The DNA of the CDR3 is TGTGCCAGCAGCCGACCCGGGATCCCCTACGAGCAGTACTTC. Protein: CASSRPGIPYEQYF.

This clonotype was picked up a small number of times. V gene TRBV12-5 combines with J gene TRBJ2-7; TRBD2 matches at 7 bases. V lost 5 bases to trimming and J lost 4 bases; unmatched junction nucleotides: 11. The CDR3 spans 15 residues. Germline V CDR1 and CDR2: LGHNT, FRNRAP. The CDR3 DNA is TGTGCTAGTGGTATCCTAAGCGGGACTCTTTACGAGCAGTACTTC. It is translated as CASGILSGTLYEQYF.

This clonotype was counted a few times. CDR3: CSALSPGGDTQYF. The DNA for the CDR3 is TGCAGTGCTCTCTCCCCGGGAGGAGATACGCAGTATTTT. The chain has TRBV20-1 and TRBJ2-3; TRBD2 matches at 7 bases. CDR1 is DFQATT, CDR2 SNEGSKA, per germline (reference sequence). The V and J ends lost 5 bases and 5 bases, in that order; junction bases with no gene match: 7. The CDR3 contains 13 residues.

In this sample, this clonotype turned up many times. V is TRBV29-1 and J is TRBJ2-1; a weak D match, TRBD2 (5 bases). In germline, CDR1 is SQVTM, CDR2 ANQGSEA. V lost 0 bases to trimming and J lost 1 base, with 10 bases between them. The CDR3 runs to 15 residues. The CDR3 DNA sequence: TGCAGCGTTGAAGAGGGTAGGAGGTCCTACAATGAGCAGTTCTTC. Translating gives CSVEEGRRSYNEQFF.

This clonotype was counted many times. The chain has TRBV5-1 and TRBJ2-3, with TRBD1 matching 7 bases. This CDR3 is built from 14 residues. Germline-derived CDR1 and CDR2 are SGHRS and YFSETQ. Unmatched junction bases numbered 9, after V lost 5 bases and J lost 6 bases. The CDR3 DNA reads TGCGCCAGCAGTCCGACAGGGAATACGGATACGCAGTATTTT. This sequence encodes CASSPTGNTDTQYF.

The chain uses TRBV20-1 and TRBJ2-7, with no clear D. CDR1 and CDR2 (germline): DFQATT, SNEGSKA (reference sequence). The CDR3 has 13 amino acids. Trimming stripped 1 base from V and 7 bases from J, with 14 bases between. DNA of the CDR3: TGCAGTGCTAGAGGGGTAGGGCCGGAAGAGCAGTACTTC. Encoded protein: CSARGVGPEEQYF.

This clonotype was picked up many times. This chain uses TRBV5-1 with TRBJ1-1; D is unresolved. There are 13 residues in the CDR3. Germline values: CDR1 SGHRS, CDR2 YFSETQ. V was trimmed by 7 bases and J by 0 bases, leaving 10 bases between them. CDR3: CASREGMNTEAFF. CDR3 bases: TGCGCCAGCCGGGAGGGAATGAACACTGAAGCTTTCTTT.

This clonotype was seen a handful of times. This rearrangement joins TRBV9 to TRBJ1-5; TRBD1 matches 8 bases. This CDR3 spans 15 amino acids. V shed 0 bases and J 6 bases; nucleotides not matched to a gene: 5. Germline assignment: CDR1 SGDLS and CDR2 YYNGEE. The CDR3 loop is CASSVGTGKGQPQHF. Written as DNA, the CDR3 is TGTGCCAGCAGCGTAGGGACAGGGAAAGGTCAGCCCCAGCATTTT.

The chain carries TRBV12-3 or TRBV12-4 and TRBJ1-2; D is uncertain. V gave up 2 bases and J gave up 5 bases, with 9 bases separating them. The CDR3 covers 13 residues. Here the CDR3 DNA reads TGTGCCAGCAGTTTAATACCGGAGTATGGCTACACCTTC. Translated: CASSLIPEYGYTF.

This clonotype was seen a handful of times. J is TRBJ2-5 and V is TRBV20-1; D not certain. Germline V gene data show CDR1 as DFQATT and CDR2 as SNEGSKA (reference sequence). V lost 8 bases and J 5 bases, leaving 9 bases between the germline ends. The CDR3 totals 10 residues. DNA of the CDR3: TGCAGTTCTGGAACCGAGACCCAGTACTTC. Protein: CSSGTETQYF.

Concerning this clonotype: With a much larger clone just one base away, this may be a read error. The genes are TRBV6-2 or TRBV6-3 and TRBJ2-1, with 8 bases aligning to TRBD2. The ends lost 4 bases at V and 4 bases at J; junction bases unmatched: 9. Germline CDR1 is MNHEY and CDR2 is SVGEGT. This CDR3 region has 16 residues. CDR3 DNA sequence: TGTGCCAGCAGTTCTGGACCAGCGGGAGTTTACAATGAGCAGTTCTTC. This translates into CASSSGPAGVYNEQFF.

This clonotype was seen many times. The V gene is TRBV11-2, the J gene TRBJ2-5; D unclear. In germline, CDR1 is SGHAT, CDR2 FQNNGV. The CDR3 contains 15 residues. V was shortened by 2 bases and J by 2 bases, with 12 bases between the two germline ends. The CDR3 spells CASSLNRPRQETQYF. The CDR3 DNA sequence: TGTGCCAGCAGCTTAAACCGGCCCCGGCAAGAGACCCAGTACTTC.

Of note for this clonotype: Since a much larger clone is just one base distant, this may be a read error. V is TRBV6-2 or TRBV6-3 and J is TRBJ2-4; 14 positions agree with TRBD2. Per germline, CDR1 MNHEY and CDR2 SVGEGT. The CDR3 contains 15 residues. The CDR3: CARSPGLAGEGAKFF. CDR3 coding DNA: TGTGCCCGCAGCCCGGGACTAGCGGGAGAGGGGGCTAAGTTCTTC.

The sample holds many counts of this clonotype. The rearrangement links TRBV11-3 to TRBJ2-3; the match to TRBD1 covers 7 bases. The CDR3 covers 15 residues. The germline V gene has CDR1 SGHNT and CDR2 YENEEA. The J segment lost 6 bases and the V segment lost 3 bases, leaving 9 bases of the junction unmatched. As DNA, the CDR3 is TGTGCCAGCAGCTTGGGGGACAGATCGTCCGATACGCAGTATTTT. It is translated as CASSLGDRSSDTQYF.

On this clonotype itself: This may come from a read error, since a much larger clone is one base off. The CDR3 coding sequence is TGTGCCAGCAGTCGGGACAGCGGGTCTGACGAGCAGTACTTC. Translated, it gives CASSRDSGSDEQYF. The V gene is TRBV2, the J gene TRBJ2-7; tentatively, D is TRBD1 (7 bases). This CDR3 is built from 14 residues. The germline V gene encodes CDR1 SNHLY and CDR2 FYNNEI. V dropped 5 bases and J dropped 5 bases, with 16 bases sitting between them.